The 29 T cell receptor beta chains below all came from one sample that was sequenced in a study of CD8 T cells in Susac syndrome. Random hexamers were used to reverse transcribe the RNA input (0.5 to 1 ug). TCRdb called the immunoSEQ multiplex PCR reads again in MiXCR, with one record for every CDR3 protein. This sample yields approximately 180,000 distinct CDR3 sequences, of which over 75% are seen a single time; approximately 0.09% belongs to the top ten. Material for sequencing was CD4+ T cells from PBMCs. Receptor source: a human donor with Susac syndrome.

For the CDR3, the DNA is TGTGCCAGCAGCCCCTCTGTAGGGTCACCCCTCCACTTT. Residues: CASSPSVGSPLHF. The rearrangement uses TRBV5-4 and TRBJ1-6; D uncertain. From germline, CDR1 is SGHNT and CDR2 YYREEE (reference sequence). The CDR3 consists of 13 residues. The germline V and J ends were trimmed by 4 bases and 10 bases, with 12 bases remaining between them.

The chain uses TRBV20-1 and TRBJ2-1; D is unclear. Germline-derived CDR1 and CDR2 are DFQATT and SNEGSKA (reference sequence). Trimming cost V 5 bases and J 4 bases, with 15 bases left between them. The CDR3 extends over 14 amino acids. CDR3 residues: CSAHASTNYNEQFF. As DNA, the CDR3 is TGCAGTGCTCACGCCAGTACTAATTACAATGAGCAGTTCTTC.

V usage is TRBV6-1 and J usage is TRBJ1-1, with TRBD1 as a possible D gene (5 bases). The CDR3 contains 13 residues. Germline CDR1 and CDR2: MNHNS and SASEGT. Between the trimmed V and J ends, which lost 6 bases and 1 base, there was a span of 9 bases. CDR3 coding DNA: TGTGCCAGCAGGGGACTGACGAACACTGAAGCTTTCTTT. Translation gives CASRGLTNTEAFF.

V is TRBV20-1 and J is TRBJ2-1, with D possibly being TRBD2 (7 bases). V lost 2 bases and J 5 bases, leaving 13 bases between the germline ends. CDR3 length: 14 amino acids. Germline loops: CDR1 DFQATT, CDR2 SNEGSKA (reference sequence). This CDR3 reads CSARSGGADNEQFF. In DNA form, the CDR3 reads TGCAGTGCTAGAAGTGGGGGGGCTGACAATGAGCAGTTCTTC.

The chain couples TRBV9 to TRBJ1-4; perhaps TRBD1 as D (5 bases). Between the trimmed V and J ends, which lost 2 bases and 8 bases, there was a span of 16 bases. This CDR3 is built from 15 residues. Germline-derived CDR1 and CDR2 are SGDLS and YYNGEE. The CDR3 nucleotides read TGTGCCAGCAGCGTCCGGGACGGCCTAGGGGAAAAACTGTTTTTT. This translates into CASSVRDGLGEKLFF.

The chain recombines TRBV5-4 with TRBJ2-7, with 10 bases that match TRBD1. This CDR3 has 14 residues. Looked up from germline, CDR1 is SGHNT and CDR2 is YYREEE (reference sequence). V dropped 4 bases and J dropped 3; count of bases not matched to a gene: 4. In DNA form, the CDR3 reads TGTGCCAGCAGCGCTGACAGGGGGCGCTACGAGCAGTACTTC. Encoded protein: CASSADRGRYEQYF.

V and J are TRBV6-8 and TRBJ2-1; D may be TRBD2 (5 bases). Germline assignment: CDR1 MNHGY and CDR2 SAAAGT. This CDR3 region has 16 residues. Trimming removed 10 bases from V and 1 base from J, with 20 bases in between. CDR3 sequence reads: CAIKSEADYSYNEQFF. The DNA of the CDR3 is TGTGCCATAAAATCGGAGGCGGATTATTCCTACAATGAGCAGTTCTTC.

The rearrangement joins TRBV30 to TRBJ1-1; 7 nucleotides align to TRBD1. Germline loops: CDR1 GTSNPN, CDR2 SVGIG (reference sequence). Germline trimming cut 5 bases from V and 3 bases from J; bases unmatched to any gene: 3. The CDR3 contains 12 residues. CDR3 in amino acids: CAWGGQDTEAFF. The CDR3 region has the DNA TGTGCCTGGGGCGGACAGGACACTGAAGCTTTCTTT.

The chain couples TRBV7-3 to TRBJ1-1; 9 positions agree with TRBD1. The CDR3 has 14 residues. CDR1 and CDR2 (germline): SGHTA, FQGTGA. After removal of 5 bases from V and 5 bases from J, the junction contained 6 bases not matched to a gene. The CDR3 nucleotides read TGTGCCAGCAGCCCGGCCGGGACAGGGACTGAAGCTTTCTTT. Translated, it gives CASSPAGTGTEAFF.

The chain has TRBV20-1 and TRBJ2-1, with TRBD2 matching over 13 bases. The CDR3 totals 16 residues. The germline V gene has CDR1 DFQATT and CDR2 SNEGSKA (reference sequence). Losses at the gene ends were 3 bases for V and 9 bases for J; bases not matched to a gene: 11. The CDR3 nucleotides read TGCAGTGCTAGCCCTCCGACTAGCGGGGGGACGGGTGAGCAGTTCTTC. Translation gives CSASPPTSGGTGEQFF.

V is TRBV18 and J is TRBJ1-2; a weak D match, TRBD1 (5 bases). The CDR3 has 13 amino acids. Trimming cost V 6 bases and J 5 bases, with 13 bases left between them. Germline V gene sequence: CDR1 KGHSH, CDR2 LQKENI. The CDR3 region is CASSSGTEYGYTF. CDR3 DNA sequence: TGTGCCAGCTCCTCAGGGACGGAATATGGCTACACCTTC. Based on the CDR3 plus reference TRBV18 and TRBJ1-2, the full variable domain is NAGVMQNPRHLVRRRGQEARLRCSPMKGHSHVYWYRQLPEEGLKFMVYLQKENIIDESGMPKERFSAEFPKEGPSILRIQQVVRGDSAAYFCASSSGTEYGYTFGSGTRLTVV.

This chain connects TRBV6-6 to TRBJ2-6, with no clear D. The CDR3 has 15 residues. V was pared by 7 bases and J by 0 bases, with 10 bases between. Germline CDR1 and CDR2: MNHNY and SVGAGI (reference sequence). CDR3 sequence reads: CASNKWGSGANVLTF. As DNA, the CDR3 is TGTGCCAGCAATAAGTGGGGCTCTGGGGCCAACGTCCTGACTTTC.

V and J are TRBV5-8 and TRBJ2-6, with 7 positions matching TRBD1. CDR3 length: 16 residues. V trimming: 0 bases; J trimming: 2 bases; junction bases outside the gene matches: 2. The germline V gene has CDR1 SGHTS and CDR2 YDEGEE. CDR3 bases: TGTGCCAGCAGCTTGGGAGGGACAGCTGGGGCCAACGTCCTGACTTTC. Amino acid sequence: CASSLGGTAGANVLTF.

The chain recombines TRBV7-2 with TRBJ1-4, with D uncertain. The CDR3 extends over 12 amino acids. Per the germline V gene, CDR1 is SGHTA and CDR2 is FQGNSA. Trimming cost V 2 bases and J 8 bases, with 6 bases left between them. CDR3 in amino acids: CASSLIPEKLFF. In nucleotides, the CDR3 is TGTGCCAGCAGCTTAATACCGGAAAAACTGTTTTTT.

The chain combines TRBV7-3 with TRBJ2-7, with D maybe TRBD1 (5 bases). CDR3 length equals 13 residues. Germline V CDR1 and CDR2: SGHTA, FQGTGA. V was pared by 1 base and J by 7 bases, with 11 bases between. Here the CDR3 reads CASSLNSRGEQYF. The CDR3, as DNA: TGTGCCAGCAGCTTAAACAGTAGGGGAGAGCAGTACTTC.

The rearrangement uses TRBV3-1 and TRBJ1-5; D is unresolved. Trimming cost V 1 base and J 0 bases, with 4 bases left between them. The CDR3 is 14 residues long. The germline V gene has CDR1 LGHDT and CDR2 YNNKEL (reference sequence). The chain's CDR3 is CASSQGFSNQPQHF. DNA of the CDR3: TGTGCCAGCAGCCAAGGGTTTAGCAATCAGCCCCAGCATTTT.

The chain recombines TRBV30 with TRBJ2-7, with D perhaps TRBD1 (6 bases). The germline V and J ends were trimmed by 2 bases and 1 base, with 15 bases remaining between them. CDR3 length: 15 residues. Germline V gives CDR1 GTSNPN, CDR2 SVGIG (reference sequence). The CDR3 reads CAWSTTGHLSYEQYF. The DNA for the CDR3 is TGTGCCTGGAGTACAACAGGGCATCTTTCCTACGAGCAGTACTTC.

The chain couples TRBV6-1 to TRBJ2-3; 7 positions agree with TRBD2. Germline V gene lookup returns CDR1 MNHNS and CDR2 SASEGT. This CDR3 is 14 amino acids long. V was pared by 2 bases and J by 8 bases, with 7 bases of the junction left unmatched. This chain's CDR3 is CASSETAGRGTQYF. For the CDR3, the DNA is TGTGCCAGCAGTGAAACGGCAGGGAGGGGTACGCAGTATTTT.

The CDR3 reads CASSGEGNSYGYTF. The CDR3 nucleotides read TGTGCCAGCAGTGGGGAGGGAAACTCCTATGGCTACACCTTC. This rearrangement joins TRBV7-2 to TRBJ1-2; D ambiguous. The CDR3 has 14 amino acids. Germline V gene sequence: CDR1 SGHTA, CDR2 FQGNSA. The V and J ends lost 6 bases and 4 bases respectively, with 15 bases between them.

The CDR3 nucleotides are TGCAGTGCTAGAGATCAGGGCGGGCCGGCAGATACGCAGTATTTT. It yields the protein CSARDQGGPADTQYF. This sequence joins TRBV20-1 and TRBJ2-3, with D perhaps TRBD1 or TRBD2 (5 bases each). The V gene lost 0 bases and the J gene lost 4 bases, with 14 bases spanning the gap. Germline CDR1 is DFQATT and CDR2 is SNEGSKA (reference sequence). The CDR3 totals 15 residues.

In nucleotides, the CDR3 is TGTGCCAGCAGCATTAGGGGAGGGGATAGCAATCAGCCCCAGCATTTT. This sequence encodes CASSIRGGDSNQPQHF. The gene calls are TRBV12-3 or TRBV12-4 and TRBJ1-5; possibly TRBD1 for D (5 bases). The CDR3 totals 16 residues. Trimming took 6 bases from V and 0 from J, leaving 15 bases between them.

The chain has TRBV6-6 and TRBJ2-5; 9 bases match TRBD1. In germline, CDR1 is MNHNY, CDR2 SVGAGI (reference sequence). V was pared by 2 bases and J by 2 bases, with 3 bases of the junction left unmatched. The CDR3 consists of 15 residues. The CDR3: CASSYPGTGQETQYF. CDR3 nucleotides: TGTGCCAGCAGTTACCCCGGGACAGGGCAAGAGACCCAGTACTTC.

V usage is TRBV18 and J usage is TRBJ2-7; the match to TRBD2 covers 11 bases. The germline V gene encodes CDR1 KGHSH and CDR2 LQKENI. CDR3 length: 16 residues. V shed 3 bases, J shed 3 bases, and the junction held 7 bases outside the gene matches. Written as DNA, the CDR3 is TGTGCCAGCTCACCTCAAGCCGGGACTAGCGGCTACGAGCAGTACTTC. Its translation: CASSPQAGTSGYEQYF.

The table lists this clonotype with a count of one. The chain is built from TRBV20-1 and TRBJ1-1; 8 nucleotides line up with TRBD1. The germline V gene has CDR1 DFQATT and CDR2 SNEGSKA (reference sequence). Trimming removed 5 bases from V and 1 base from J; junction bases left unmatched: 3. This CDR3 has 13 amino acids. The chain's CDR3 is CSAAQGANTEAFF. As DNA, the CDR3 is TGCAGTGCTGCCCAGGGGGCGAACACTGAAGCTTTCTTT.

This chain uses TRBV30 with TRBJ2-2; D possibly corresponds to TRBD1 (5 bases). The CDR3 extends over 14 amino acids. V lost 2 bases and J lost 2, with 9 bases in between. Germline V gives CDR1 GTSNPN, CDR2 SVGIG (reference sequence). The CDR3 loop reads CAWSSRANTGELFF. The CDR3 DNA reads TGTGCCTGGAGTTCCAGGGCAAACACCGGGGAGCTGTTTTTT.

This chain connects TRBV20-1 to TRBJ2-1; TRBD2 agrees at 11 bases. The CDR3 runs 15 residues. With 3 bases clipped from V and 7 bases from J, the junction kept 8 bases outside the gene matches. The germline V gene has CDR1 DFQATT and CDR2 SNEGSKA (reference sequence). DNA for the CDR3: TGCAGTGCTAGGGTAGCGGGAGGGCCTCTTAATGAGCAGTTCTTC. This codes for CSARVAGGPLNEQFF.

This clonotype occurred a few times. The V and J genes are TRBV6-6 and TRBJ1-5, with D tentatively TRBD1 (5 bases). The CDR3 extends over 14 amino acids. V lost 2 bases and J lost 7, with 12 bases in between. From germline, CDR1 is MNHNY and CDR2 SVGAGI (reference sequence). This chain's CDR3 is CASSYVGGSQPQHF. CDR3 nucleotides: TGTGCCAGCAGTTACGTCGGGGGAAGCCAGCCCCAGCATTTT.

This chain connects TRBV19 to TRBJ1-2; 7 bases line up with TRBD1. J gave up 2 bases and V 9 bases, and 3 bases lay outside the gene matches. The CDR3 has 12 amino acids. Germline V gene sequence: CDR1 LNHDA, CDR2 SQIVND (reference sequence). The CDR3: CASYRGNYGYTF. DNA for the CDR3: TGTGCCAGCTACAGGGGCAACTATGGCTACACCTTC.

The genes are TRBV5-4 and TRBJ1-3, with TRBD1 as a possible D gene (5 bases). CDR3 size: 13 residues. Germline values: CDR1 SGHNT, CDR2 YYREEE (reference sequence). Trimming took 3 bases from V and 6 from J, leaving 10 bases between them. This CDR3 is CASSWGGENTIYF. In DNA form, the CDR3 reads TGTGCCAGCAGCTGGGGAGGGGAAAACACCATATATTTT. The variable domain in full, with the rest retrieved from reference TRBV5-4 and TRBJ1-3, is ETGVTQSPTHLIKTRGQQVTLRCSSQSGHNTVSWYQQALGQGPQFIFQYYREEENGRGNFPPRFSGLQFPNYSSELNVNALELDDSALYLCASSWGGENTIYFGEGSWLTVV.